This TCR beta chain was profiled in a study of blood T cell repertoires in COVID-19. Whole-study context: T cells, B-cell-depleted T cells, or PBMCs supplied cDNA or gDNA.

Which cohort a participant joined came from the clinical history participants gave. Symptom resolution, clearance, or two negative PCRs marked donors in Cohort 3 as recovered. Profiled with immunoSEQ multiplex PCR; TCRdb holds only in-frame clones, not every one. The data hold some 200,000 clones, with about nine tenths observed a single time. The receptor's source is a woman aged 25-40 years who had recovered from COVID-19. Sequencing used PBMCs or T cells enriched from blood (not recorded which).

The CDR3 is CASSEQETGQIHEQYF. In nucleotides, the CDR3 is TGCGCCAGCAGCGAACAGGAAACGGGACAGATTCACGAGCAGTACTTC. The rearrangement joins TRBV5-1 to TRBJ2-7, with 7 positions matching TRBD1. The germline V gene encodes CDR1 SGHRS and CDR2 YFSETQ. V lost 4 bases and J lost 5; bases outside the gene matches: 15. The CDR3 contains 16 residues. The variable domain in full, with the rest retrieved from reference TRBV5-1 and TRBJ2-7, is KAGVTQTPRYLIKTRGQQVTLSCSPISGHRSVSWYQQTPGQGLQFLFEYFSETQRNKGNFPGRFSGRQFSNSRSEMNVSTLELGDSALYLCASSEQETGQIHEQYFGPGTRLTVT.